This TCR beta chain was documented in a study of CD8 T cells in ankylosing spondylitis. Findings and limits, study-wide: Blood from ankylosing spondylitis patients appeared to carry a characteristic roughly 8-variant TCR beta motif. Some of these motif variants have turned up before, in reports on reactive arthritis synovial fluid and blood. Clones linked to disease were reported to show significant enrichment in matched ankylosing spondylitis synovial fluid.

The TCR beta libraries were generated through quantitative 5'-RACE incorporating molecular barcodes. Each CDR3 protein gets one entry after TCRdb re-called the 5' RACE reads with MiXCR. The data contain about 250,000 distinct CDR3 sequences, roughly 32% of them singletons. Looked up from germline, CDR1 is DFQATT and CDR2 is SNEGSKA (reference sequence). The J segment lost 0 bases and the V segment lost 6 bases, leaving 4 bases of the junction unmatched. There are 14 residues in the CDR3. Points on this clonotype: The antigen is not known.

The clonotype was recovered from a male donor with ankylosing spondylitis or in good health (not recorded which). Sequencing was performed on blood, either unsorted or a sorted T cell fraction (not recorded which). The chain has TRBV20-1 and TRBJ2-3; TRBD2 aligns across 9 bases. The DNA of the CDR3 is TGCAGTGCCCCAGCGGGGGGTAGCACAGATACGCAGTATTTT. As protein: CSAPAGGSTDTQYF.